Described below is a single T cell receptor beta chain sequence and its context. Its cognate antigen is unknown. This CDR3 region has 13 residues. The germline V gene has CDR1 GTSNPN and CDR2 SVGIG (reference sequence). Trimming removed 4 bases from V and 5 bases from J; junction bases left unmatched: 7. This sample is part of a study of beta chain features in type 1 diabetes. Study context: The study found patients and healthy donors alike in age, gender and cell yields.

Around 100 mL of blood, on average, came from one heparinised draw per donor. The sequenced template was cDNA made from the entire isolated RNA. TCRdb keeps only in-frame clones here, not all; method: immunoSEQ multiplex PCR. The data contain around 310,000 clones, roughly 12% of them singletons. General study points: A moderate, significant TCRB CDR3 shortening appeared in type 1 diabetes across four CD4+ subsets. Reduced insertions and increased deletions marked VDJ junctions in type 1 diabetes patients.

V usage is TRBV30 and J usage is TRBJ1-2, with 7 positions matching TRBD1. The sample was naive CD4+ T cells from blood. The clonotype originates from a woman between 18 and 29 years old with type 1 diabetes. This CDR3 reads CAWTRGQPYGYTF. The CDR3 DNA sequence: TGTGCCTGGACGAGGGGACAGCCTTATGGCTACACCTTC.